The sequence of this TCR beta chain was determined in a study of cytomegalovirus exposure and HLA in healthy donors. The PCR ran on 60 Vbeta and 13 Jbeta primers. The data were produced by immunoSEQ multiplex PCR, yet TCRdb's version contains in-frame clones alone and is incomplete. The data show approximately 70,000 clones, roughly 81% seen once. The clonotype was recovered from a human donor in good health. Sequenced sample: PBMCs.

The CDR3, as DNA: TGTGCCAGCAGCTTAACGAGACACCACCCCTACAATGAGCAGTTCTTC. This sequence encodes CASSLTRHHPYNEQFF. This sequence joins TRBV11-1 and TRBJ2-1, with unresolved D. The CDR3 runs to 16 residues. Trimming removed 2 bases from V and 2 bases from J, with 13 bases in between. Germline V lookup: CDR1 SGHAT, CDR2 FQDESV (reference sequence). The full variable domain, completed using reference TRBV11-1 and TRBJ2-1, is EAEVAQSPRYKITEKSQAVAFWCDPISGHATLYWYRQILGQGPELLVQFQDESVVDDSQLPKDRFSAERLKGVDSTLKIQPAELGDSAMYLCASSLTRHHPYNEQFFGPGTRLTVL.